This is a list of T cell receptor beta chains from one sample in a study of cytomegalovirus exposure and HLA in healthy donors. Generated by immunoSEQ multiplex PCR, the TCRdb table keeps only in-frame clones and is missing some. The data contain some 180,000 clones, roughly four fifths of them singletons. The sequenced material came from PBMCs. Source of these receptors: a man between 18 and 35 years old in good health and CMV-seronegative. CDR3s include the opening cysteine and the closing phenylalanine or tryptophan. Fields, in order: V gene, clone size, D gene, J gene, CDR3 protein, CDR3 DNA. The D gene is left open where the match is weak. Expanded clones are given a class, and other clones once, few, many or no size at all.

v_gene: TRBV6-5; abundance: NA; d_gene: TRBD1; j_gene: TRBJ1-6; CDR3aa: CASTHDGDRGPPLHF; CDR3nt: TGTGCCAGCACCCACGATGGGGACAGGGGTCCACCCCTCCACTTT
v_gene: TRBV11-2; abundance: NA; d_gene: NA; j_gene: TRBJ2-6; CDR3aa: CASTAAMRASGANVLTF; CDR3nt: TGTGCCAGCACCGCTGCTATGAGGGCGAGTGGGGCCAACGTCCTGACTTTC
v_gene: TRBV28; abundance: few; d_gene: NA; j_gene: TRBJ2-7; CDR3aa: CASGRGSSYEQYF; CDR3nt: TGTGCCAGCGGCAGAGGGTCCTCCTACGAGCAGTACTTC
v_gene: TRBV6-1; abundance: NA; d_gene: NA; j_gene: TRBJ1-5; CDR3aa: CASSQRPTTDQPQHF; CDR3nt: TGTGCCAGCAGTCAGAGGCCCACCACGGATCAGCCCCAGCATTTT
v_gene: TRBV28; abundance: NA; d_gene: TRBD1; j_gene: TRBJ2-7; CDR3aa: CASNPLGTGKGEQYF; CDR3nt: TGTGCCAGTAACCCCCTTGGGACAGGGAAGGGCGAGCAGTACTTC
v_gene: TRBV2; abundance: NA; d_gene: TRBD1; j_gene: TRBJ2-4; CDR3aa: CASSAARTGNIQYF; CDR3nt: TGTGCCAGCAGTGCCGCCCGGACAGGGAACATTCAGTACTTC
v_gene: TRBV27; abundance: NA; d_gene: NA; j_gene: TRBJ1-6; CDR3aa: CASSLVGGWNSPLHF; CDR3nt: TGTGCCAGCAGTTTGGTGGGGGGGTGGAATTCACCCCTCCACTTT
v_gene: TRBV6-6; abundance: NA; d_gene: NA; j_gene: TRBJ1-1; CDR3aa: CASSPGSLATEAFF; CDR3nt: TGTGCCAGCAGCCCAGGGTCCTTGGCCACTGAAGCTTTCTTT
v_gene: TRBV15; abundance: NA; d_gene: NA; j_gene: TRBJ2-1; CDR3aa: CATSRDSSGPSYNEQFF; CDR3nt: TGTGCCACCAGCAGAGATAGTAGCGGCCCGTCCTACAATGAGCAGTTCTTC
v_gene: TRBV7-3; abundance: NA; d_gene: TRBD2; j_gene: TRBJ2-2; CDR3aa: CASSPTSGHTGELFF; CDR3nt: TGTGCCAGCAGCCCGACTAGCGGTCACACCGGGGAGCTGTTTTTT
v_gene: TRBV7-2; abundance: NA; d_gene: NA; j_gene: TRBJ2-7; CDR3aa: CASSLSGDEQYF; CDR3nt: TGTGCCAGCAGCTTATCGGGGGACGAGCAGTACTTC
v_gene: TRBV5-6; abundance: NA; d_gene: NA; j_gene: TRBJ1-6; CDR3aa: CASSVGTPNSPLHF; CDR3nt: TGTGCCAGCAGCGTTGGGACTCCCAATTCACCCCTCCACTTT
v_gene: TRBV11-2; abundance: NA; d_gene: NA; j_gene: TRBJ2-1; CDR3aa: CASSLVRGSYNEQFF; CDR3nt: TGTGCCAGCAGCTTAGTCCGCGGTTCCTACAATGAGCAGTTCTTC
v_gene: TRBV9; abundance: NA; d_gene: NA; j_gene: TRBJ1-6; CDR3aa: CASSRGGHERSPLHF; CDR3nt: TGTGCCAGCAGCAGGGGGGGACACGAACGTTCACCCCTCCACTTT
v_gene: TRBV21-1; abundance: NA; d_gene: NA; j_gene: TRBJ2-7; CDR3aa: CASSAQYEQYF; CDR3nt: TGTGCCAGCAGCGCCCAGTACGAGCAGTACTTC
v_gene: TRBV27; abundance: NA; d_gene: NA; j_gene: TRBJ1-5; CDR3aa: CASSSGVPNQPQHF; CDR3nt: TGTGCCAGCAGTTCCGGGGTCCCGAATCAGCCCCAGCATTTT
v_gene: TRBV15; abundance: NA; d_gene: TRBD1; j_gene: TRBJ1-2; CDR3aa: CATSFGQGEGGYTF; CDR3nt: TGTGCCACCAGCTTCGGACAGGGAGAAGGAGGCTACACCTTC
v_gene: TRBV1; abundance: NA; d_gene: NA; j_gene: TRBJ1-5; CDR3aa: CTSSQDPAGPRQPQHF; CDR3nt: TGCACCAGCAGCCAAGATCCCGCAGGGCCCAGACAGCCCCAGCATTTT
v_gene: TRBV2; abundance: NA; d_gene: NA; j_gene: TRBJ1-5; CDR3aa: CASSPTNRDQPQHF; CDR3nt: TGTGCCAGCAGCCCCACCAACAGGGATCAGCCCCAGCATTTT
v_gene: TRBV30; abundance: NA; d_gene: NA; j_gene: TRBJ2-5; CDR3aa: CAWQKPERTQYF; CDR3nt: TGTGCCTGGCAGAAACCAGAACGGACCCAGTACTTC
v_gene: TRBV9; abundance: NA; d_gene: TRBD2; j_gene: TRBJ2-4; CDR3aa: CASSLVGGSNIQYF; CDR3nt: TGTGCCAGCAGCCTCGTGGGCGGGAGTAACATTCAGTACTTC
v_gene: TRBV5-1; abundance: NA; d_gene: NA; j_gene: TRBJ2-1; CDR3aa: CASGSLTLHNEQFF; CDR3nt: TGCGCCAGCGGTAGCCTTACTCTGCACAATGAGCAGTTCTTC
v_gene: TRBV5-1; abundance: once; d_gene: TRBD2; j_gene: TRBJ2-3; CDR3aa: CASSFGSGSPGDTQYF; CDR3nt: TGCGCCAGCAGCTTCGGGAGCGGGAGTCCCGGGGATACGCAGTATTTT
v_gene: TRBV21-1; abundance: few; d_gene: NA; j_gene: TRBJ2-7; CDR3aa: CASSKGQGDSYEQYF; CDR3nt: TGTGCCAGCAGCAAAGGACAGGGCGACTCCTACGAGCAGTACTTC
v_gene: TRBV7-2; abundance: NA; d_gene: NA; j_gene: TRBJ2-5; CDR3aa: CASSLAGVETQYF; CDR3nt: TGTGCCAGCAGCTTAGCGGGAGTCGAGACCCAGTACTTC
v_gene: TRBV10-3; abundance: NA; d_gene: TRBD2; j_gene: TRBJ2-3; CDR3aa: CAISESAGGTTDTQYF; CDR3nt: TGTGCCATCAGTGAGTCGGCGGGGGGCACAACAGATACGCAGTATTTT
v_gene: TRBV4-1; abundance: NA; d_gene: NA; j_gene: TRBJ1-4; CDR3aa: CASSQGGGPNEKLFF; CDR3nt: TGCGCCAGCAGCCAAGGCGGGGGACCTAATGAAAAACTGTTTTTT
v_gene: TRBV19; abundance: NA; d_gene: TRBD1; j_gene: TRBJ2-2; CDR3aa: CASRRDRANTGELFF; CDR3nt: TGTGCCAGTAGGAGGGACAGGGCGAACACCGGGGAGCTGTTTTTT
v_gene: TRBV28; abundance: NA; d_gene: TRBD2; j_gene: TRBJ2-7; CDR3aa: CASRGSRREISYEQYF; CDR3nt: TGTGCCAGCAGGGGGTCGCGGCGGGAGATCTCCTACGAGCAGTACTTC
v_gene: TRBV28; abundance: NA; d_gene: TRBD2; j_gene: TRBJ2-1; CDR3aa: CASSSPGTSWNEQFF; CDR3nt: TGTGCCAGCAGTTCCCCCGGGACTAGCTGGAATGAGCAGTTCTTC
v_gene: TRBV5-4; abundance: NA; d_gene: NA; j_gene: TRBJ1-1; CDR3aa: CASSGGHANTEAFF; CDR3nt: TGTGCCAGCAGCGGGGGACACGCGAACACTGAAGCTTTCTTT
v_gene: TRBV30; abundance: few; d_gene: NA; j_gene: TRBJ1-1; CDR3aa: CAWGHRKGANTEAFF; CDR3nt: TGTGCCTGGGGCCACAGGAAAGGGGCTAACACTGAAGCTTTCTTT
v_gene: TRBV4-2; abundance: NA; d_gene: TRBD1; j_gene: TRBJ2-7; CDR3aa: CASSLAEGQPQYEQYF; CDR3nt: TGTGCCAGCAGCCTAGCAGAGGGACAGCCCCAATACGAGCAGTACTTC
v_gene: TRBV6-4; abundance: NA; d_gene: TRBD2; j_gene: TRBJ2-1; CDR3aa: CASSEGAGPRNEQFF; CDR3nt: TGTGCCAGCAGTGAAGGAGCGGGGCCTCGGAATGAGCAGTTCTTC
v_gene: TRBV9; abundance: NA; d_gene: TRBD2; j_gene: TRBJ2-3; CDR3aa: CASSPTSGRSDTQYF; CDR3nt: TGTGCCAGCAGCCCGACTAGCGGGAGGTCAGATACGCAGTATTTT
v_gene: TRBV6-1; abundance: NA; d_gene: TRBD1; j_gene: TRBJ1-5; CDR3aa: CASSARQGPYQPQHF; CDR3nt: TGTGCCAGCAGTGCCCGACAGGGACCCTATCAGCCCCAGCATTTT
v_gene: TRBV19; abundance: NA; d_gene: NA; j_gene: TRBJ1-5; CDR3aa: CASSTTGFPPSNQPQHF; CDR3nt: TGTGCCAGTAGTACTACAGGGTTCCCACCCAGCAATCAGCCCCAGCATTTT
v_gene: TRBV2; abundance: NA; d_gene: NA; j_gene: TRBJ2-2; CDR3aa: CASSGTGELFF; CDR3nt: TGTGCCAGCTCAGGGACCGGGGAGCTGTTTTTT
v_gene: TRBV7-9; abundance: once; d_gene: TRBD2; j_gene: TRBJ2-5; CDR3aa: CASDPGTRGYDIQETQYF; CDR3nt: TGTGCCAGCGACCCCGGGACTAGGGGATATGACATACAAGAGACCCAGTACTTC
v_gene: TRBV19; abundance: few; d_gene: TRBD1; j_gene: TRBJ2-6; CDR3aa: CASSFRGRGANVLTF; CDR3nt: TGTGCCAGTAGTTTTAGGGGGCGTGGGGCCAACGTCCTGACTTTC
v_gene: TRBV27; abundance: NA; d_gene: TRBD2; j_gene: TRBJ2-3; CDR3aa: CASSLLAEGTDTQYF; CDR3nt: TGTGCCAGCAGTTTACTAGCGGAGGGCACAGATACGCAGTATTTT
v_gene: TRBV5-8; abundance: NA; d_gene: TRBD1; j_gene: TRBJ1-2; CDR3aa: CASSITDRGYGYTF; CDR3nt: TGTGCCAGCAGCATTACGGACAGGGGCTATGGCTACACCTTC
v_gene: TRBV7-3; abundance: NA; d_gene: TRBD1; j_gene: TRBJ2-7; CDR3aa: CASSLEGAAYEQYF; CDR3nt: TGTGCCAGCAGCTTAGAGGGGGCTGCCTACGAGCAGTACTTC
v_gene: TRBV6-5; abundance: NA; d_gene: NA; j_gene: TRBJ1-6; CDR3aa: CASSRNRVNSPLHF; CDR3nt: TGTGCCAGCAGTAGGAACAGGGTTAATTCACCCCTCCACTTT
v_gene: TRBV6-1; abundance: NA; d_gene: TRBD1; j_gene: TRBJ1-4; CDR3aa: CASSERGPALNEKLFF; CDR3nt: TGTGCCAGCAGTGAAAGGGGGCCCGCTTTGAATGAAAAACTGTTTTTT
v_gene: TRBV5-4; abundance: NA; d_gene: NA; j_gene: TRBJ2-7; CDR3aa: CASSYDESYEQYF; CDR3nt: TGTGCCAGCAGCTACGATGAGTCCTACGAGCAGTACTTC
v_gene: TRBV9; abundance: NA; d_gene: TRBD1; j_gene: TRBJ1-1; CDR3aa: CASSLTGGSNTEAFF; CDR3nt: TGTGCCAGCAGCCTTACAGGGGGCTCGAACACTGAAGCTTTCTTT